This T cell receptor (beta chain) stems from a study of shared clonotypes between healthy human individuals. Study findings and constraints: Sampling covered blood only; tissue repertoires likely differ.

CD8 cells regarded as naive lacked CD45RO, were positively chosen for CCR7, and omitted terminally differentiated effector memory CD45RA+ cells. Genomic DNA (from each subset) was split evenly across several immunoSEQ plates. Assay: immunoSEQ multiplex PCR; the TCRdb copy retains only in-frame clones and omits some. The table shows around 2,000,000 clones, with around 96% occurring only once. The CDR3 totals 16 residues. V gave up 5 bases and J gave up 5 bases; unmatched junction bases: 9. The germline V gene has CDR1 SGHNT and CDR2 YENEEA. Concerning this clone: Antigen unknown.

The receptor comes from a man between 18 and 35 years old in good health. The sample consisted of naive CD8+ T cells sorted from blood. This chain uses TRBV11-3 with TRBJ2-2; 9 bases align to TRBD2. The CDR3 DNA reads as TGTGCCAGCAGCCCCGGGGTAGCGGGGGCTACCGGGGAGCTGTTTTTT. This gives the protein CASSPGVAGATGELFF.